This T cell receptor beta chain was obtained from a study of blood T cell repertoires in COVID-19. As for the study in general: Donors in the United States, Italy and Spain gave samples during acute or convalescent COVID-19. T cells, B-cell-depleted T cells, or PBMCs supplied cDNA or gDNA.

The table came from immunoSEQ multiplex PCR; TCRdb's copy has only in-frame clones and leaves some out. The sample has some 100,000 clones; approximately 86% are singletons. This CDR3 spans 15 amino acids. Germline V CDR1 and CDR2: SGHDN, FVKESK. Deletions cut 6 bases from V and 7 bases from J, with 19 bases between. The sequence came from a woman in her 70s with acute or convalescent COVID-19. This chain connects TRBV14 to TRBJ1-5, with D possibly being TRBD1 (5 bases). Material: peripheral blood. CDR3: CASRTEWGALQPQHF. CDR3 sequence (DNA): TGTGCCAGCAGGACGGAATGGGGCGCGCTGCAGCCCCAGCATTTT.